This T cell receptor (beta chain) was identified during a study of blood T cell repertoires in COVID-19 (dated by TCRdb to 2019 to 2021). About the investigation overall: Samples covering the acute and convalescent phases of COVID-19 were provided by collaborators in the United States, Italy and Spain. The samples were drawn from two sources: the first 160 participants of the ongoing ImmuneRACE study, and 1,254 subjects contributed by 6 global collaborators. The prospective study material was composed of cDNA or gDNA derived from T cells, B-cell-depleted T cells, or PBMCs. Nearly every sample came with metadata listing a de-identified subject ID, COVID-19 status, age in years and sex. The repertoires were released in a freely available public database meant as a resource for research on the immune response to SARS-CoV-2. Where HLA class I and class II types were available, the types were taken from metadata supplied by the sample provider, not from assay-based typing. Subjects who had been exposed to COVID-19, were actively infected with it, or had recovered from it provided the deeply sampled blood TCRbeta repertoires that made up the dataset.

Including cysteine and phenylalanine, the CDR3 has 13 amino acids. Only the CDR3 DNA is retained, 39 bases long and in frame from the first base. V is pruned by 5 bases and J by 10 bases, leaving 7 bases of the junction without a gene match. Comment on this clone: What this receptor recognizes is not known. Qualities for individual bases were not recorded, and no much larger clone is one base off.

At one collaborating source in Seattle, patients were enrolled during active infection and were followed longitudinally through the course of disease. Collaborating institutions collected whole blood in K2EDTA tubes following their own protocols. Collaborator samples were shipped for TCRbeta analysis as frozen whole blood, isolated PBMCs, or DNA extracted from either sample type. Study-wide findings and limitations: Clinical and demographic metadata were provided uncurated, with the amount varying by source and participant.

TCRbeta CDR3 regions were amplified from genomic DNA using the immunoSEQ Assay, a bias-controlled multiplex PCR. The authors' analysis ran thus. The number of nucleated cells in each sample was estimated by amplification of reference gene primers within the assay. Sequence reads were collapsed and filtered to measure the absolute abundance of every unique TCRbeta CDR3 rearrangement. For each sample, productive Simpson clonality was calculated by taking the square root of Simpson's diversity index across productive rearrangements. The table comes from immuneACCESS by way of TCRdb, which keeps in-frame sequences with V and J called. Part of the clones is missing from these tables; in studies checked, under half for an unresolved V gene and the rest for unknown reasons. That table furnishes V, J and clone size, whereas the DNA furnished D and trimming. This sample is represented by about 480,000 clones; 85% to 90% of them were singletons. The leading ten clones occupy around 7.8% of the sample.

This sequence uses TRBV12-3 or TRBV12-4 and TRBJ1-4; TRBD1 aligns with 7 central bases. The receptor comes from a woman aged 50 to 65 with COVID-19, enrolled during active disease. Sequencing was performed on peripheral blood. CDR3 protein: CASSETGVGKLFF. The bases read TGTGCCAGCAGTGAAACAGGGGTAGGAAAACTGTTTTTT.